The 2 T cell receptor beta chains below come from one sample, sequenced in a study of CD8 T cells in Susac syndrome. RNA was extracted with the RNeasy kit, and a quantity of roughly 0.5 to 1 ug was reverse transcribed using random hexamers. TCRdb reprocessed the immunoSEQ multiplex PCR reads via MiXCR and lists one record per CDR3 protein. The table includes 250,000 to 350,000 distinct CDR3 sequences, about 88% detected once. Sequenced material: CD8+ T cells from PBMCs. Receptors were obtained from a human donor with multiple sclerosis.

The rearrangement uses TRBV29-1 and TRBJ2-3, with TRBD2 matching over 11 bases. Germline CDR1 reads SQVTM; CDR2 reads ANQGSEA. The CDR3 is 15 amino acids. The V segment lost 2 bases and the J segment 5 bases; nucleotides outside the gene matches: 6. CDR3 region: CSVEFTSGSVDTQYF. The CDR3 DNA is TGCAGCGTTGAATTCACTAGCGGGAGTGTAGATACGCAGTATTTT.

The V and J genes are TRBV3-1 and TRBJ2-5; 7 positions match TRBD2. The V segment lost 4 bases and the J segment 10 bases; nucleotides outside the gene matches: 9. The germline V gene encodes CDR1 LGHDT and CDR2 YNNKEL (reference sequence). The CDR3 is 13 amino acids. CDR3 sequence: CASSPGTTGSQYF. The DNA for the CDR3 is TGTGCCAGCAGCCCAGGGACTACCGGTAGCCAGTACTTC.